This T cell receptor beta chain originates from a study of beta chain features in type 1 diabetes. Overall study results and limits: The naive, central memory and Treg TCRB repertoires of patients appeared to be more similar to one another than those of healthy donors.

Staining for CD45RO/CCR7/CD25/CD127/CD95/CD27 allowed sorting of CD4+ naive, central memory, regulatory and stem cell-like memory cells. All of the sorted populations showed purity greater than 95%. This clone was observed a handful of times. Its cognate antigen is unknown. The CDR3 length is 15 residues. The ends were cut back, 3 bases at V and 1 base at J, with 12 bases in the middle. Expressed TCRB transcripts got sequenced, as all isolated RNA was reverse transcribed. TCRdb's copy holds only in-frame clones and misses some; the assay was immunoSEQ multiplex PCR. This table holds fewer than 500,000 clones, approximately 14% found once.

The material sequenced was naive CD4+ T cells from blood. The receptor's source is a young man in good health. The chain employs TRBV23-1 and TRBJ1-1; D remains unclear. TRBV23-1 is an ORF; its function is uncertain. CDR3 in amino acids: CASSHRRGSNTEAFF. The CDR3 DNA is TGCGCCAGCAGTCACCGGCGGGGATCGAACACTGAAGCTTTCTTT.